Listed below are T cell receptor beta chains from one sample, sequenced in a study of CD8 T cells in ankylosing spondylitis. TCRdb re-derived calls from the 5' RACE reads in MiXCR, one entry per CDR3 protein. The repertoire includes roughly 440,000 distinct CDR3 sequences, approximately 17% of them detected once, and approximately 0.97% sits in the top ten. The sequencing input was blood, either unsorted or a sorted T cell fraction (not recorded which). These receptors came from a male donor with ankylosing spondylitis. Both conserved end residues are part of each CDR3. D genes are given only for firm matches. Rows may omit the clone size; those that give it use once, few, many or a size class.

TGCAGCGTTGGGTTAGGGGGGTACGAGCAGTACTTC,CSVGLGGYEQYF,TRBV29-1,-,many,12,TRBJ2-7
TGTGCCAGCAGCCCCCACATAGGCGGGACCGTACGCTCCTATGAGCAGTACTTC,CASSPHIGGTVRSYEQYF,TRBV9,-,-,18,TRBJ2-7
TGCAGTGCAATACAGGGGGAGAGCAATCAGCCCCAGCATTTT,CSAIQGESNQPQHF,TRBV20-1,TRBD1,-,14,TRBJ1-5
TGTGCCAGCAGCCTCAACTCAGGGCTGGGCACAGATACGCAGTATTTT,CASSLNSGLGTDTQYF,TRBV7-6,-,-,16,TRBJ2-3
TGTGCCAGCAACTCGGACAGAGACACTGAAGCTTTCTTT,CASNSDRDTEAFF,TRBV2,-,few,13,TRBJ1-1
TGCAGCGTTCCCTGGAAGAACACTGAAGCTTTCTTT,CSVPWKNTEAFF,TRBV29-1,-,many,12,TRBJ1-1
TGTGCCAGCAGCTTAAAGGCAGAACAGGAGAAGACAGATACGCAGTATTTT,CASSLKAEQEKTDTQYF,TRBV7-3,-,once,17,TRBJ2-3
TGTGCCAGCAGCTTGGCACAGGGGTGGGGGCAGCCCCAGCATTTT,CASSLAQGWGQPQHF,TRBV5-5,TRBD1,few,15,TRBJ1-5
TGTGCCAGCAGCTCCCGGAGTACATCCATCTACAATGAGCAGTTCTTC,CASSSRSTSIYNEQFF,TRBV7-2,-,few,16,TRBJ2-1
TGTGCCAGCAGCGTAGGAGGGAACTACGAGCAGTACTTC,CASSVGGNYEQYF,TRBV9,-,once,13,TRBJ2-7
TGTGCCAGCAGCCAAGATAGTGGTGGCGGGAGTTTGTTGGACAATGAGCAGTTCTTC,CASSQDSGGGSLLDNEQFF,TRBV3-1,TRBD2,few,19,TRBJ2-1
TGTGCCAGCAGCCAAGTAGGGAGAGCAGCGGGAGGCCTTCAAGAGACCCAGTACTTC,CASSQVGRAAGGLQETQYF,TRBV4-2,TRBD2,-,19,TRBJ2-5
TGCAGCGTTAAGGGTCGGTTGCGGGAGGGCTCCTACGAGCAGTACTTC,CSVKGRLREGSYEQYF,TRBV29-1,TRBD2,few,16,TRBJ2-7
TGTGCCAGCAGCTTATCCGGGAGCCGTGAAGCTTTCTTT,CASSLSGSREAFF,TRBV11-2,-,few,13,TRBJ1-1
TGTGCCAGTAAGTCGGTCCAACTTCACACCGGGGAGCTGTTTTTT,CASKSVQLHTGELFF,TRBV19,-,few,15,TRBJ2-2
TGCGCCAGCAGCCTGCGACTAGCAAGATACACAGATACGCAGTATTTT,CASSLRLARYTDTQYF,TRBV5-1,TRBD2,-,16,TRBJ2-3
TGCGCCAGCAGCCTACGGACAGGGGCACGCACAGATACGCAGTATTTT,CASSLRTGARTDTQYF,TRBV5-1,TRBD1,-,16,TRBJ2-3